Listed below are T cell receptor beta chains from one sample, sequenced in a study of CD8+ T cells in alopecia areata. Data came from immunoSEQ multiplex PCR; TCRdb stores just in-frame clones and leaves some out. This table has about 160,000 clones, about two thirds appearing once. Sequenced here: CD4+ T cells sorted from blood, sampled at week 4, from a patient treated with tofacitinib. Receptor source: a human donor with alopecia areata. CDR3s include the opening cysteine and the closing phenylalanine or tryptophan. The size field is filled for only some rows; it gives once, few, many or a size class.

clone_size	j_call	v_call	cdr3_aa
-	TRBJ1-1	TRBV7-9	CASSLNAYLNTEAFF
few	TRBJ2-5	TRBV9	CASSVDGKETQYF
-	TRBJ2-1	TRBV30	CAWSNLDEQFF
few	TRBJ1-1	TRBV30	CAWSVFGSLMNTEAFF
few	TRBJ2-2	TRBV4-2	CASSQDLITGELFF
-	TRBJ1-5	TRBV30	CAWSLGQINQPQHF
-	TRBJ2-3	TRBV29-1	CSVLDRKSTDTQYF
-	TRBJ2-7	TRBV2	CASIQDVYEQYF
-	TRBJ2-4	TRBV7-2	CASSFSAGGLGNIQYF
-	TRBJ2-1	TRBV29-1	CSATDYNEQFF
once	TRBJ1-6	TRBV18	CASSPQTGENSPLHF
-	TRBJ2-3	TRBV7-7	CASAKGLSSTDTQYF
-	TRBJ1-6	TRBV29-1	CSVENWGRNNSPLHF
-	TRBJ1-4	TRBV29-1	CSVLESGREKLFF
medium-sized	TRBJ2-7	TRBV7-9	CASSLGYRSVYEQYF
-	TRBJ1-1	TRBV4-3	CASSHHTGVTEAFF
-	TRBJ1-1	TRBV27	CASSLYRRGTEAFF
few	TRBJ2-5	TRBV11-1	CASSQGTKETQYF
-	TRBJ1-5	TRBV30	CAWSSQGDQPQHF
-	TRBJ2-7	TRBV29-1	CSVRLGPSYEQYF
-	TRBJ1-2	TRBV29-1	CSVGGGLGYGYTF
many	TRBJ2-7	TRBV5-1	CASSLRDRAYEQYF
few	TRBJ2-1	TRBV27	CASSIYYRHYYNEQFF
-	TRBJ1-1	TRBV5-6	CASSLGLNTEAFF
-	TRBJ2-1	TRBV29-1	CSAGVKNGNEQFF
-	TRBJ2-5	TRBV7-2	CASSRDRAQETQYF
-	TRBJ1-6	TRBV25-1	CASSSFSNSPLHF
-	TRBJ2-3	TRBV10-2	CASSEGLVLDTQYF
-	TRBJ1-4	TRBV4-2	CASSQAQTATNEKLFF
-	TRBJ1-1	TRBV7-2	CASSWMDREAFF
-	TRBJ1-6	TRBV27	CASRTGSAPLHF
-	TRBJ2-1	TRBV11-2	CASSSWREPGNEQFF
-	TRBJ1-5	TRBV2	CASSERTGGSNQPQHF
few	TRBJ2-5	TRBV29-1	CSVITGVQETQYF
-	TRBJ1-5	TRBV7-8	CASSPPGGNQPQHF
-	TRBJ2-2	TRBV29-1	CSARLKTAGIGELFF
-	TRBJ1-3	TRBV30	CAWSEGTAAGNTIYF
-	TRBJ2-2	TRBV29-1	CSVSGPNTGELFF
-	TRBJ2-7	TRBV29-1	CSVAGVYEQYF
-	TRBJ2-5	TRBV11-2	CASSFNGVSRETQYF
-	TRBJ2-5	TRBV4-3	CASSQDTTARGQYF
-	TRBJ2-1	TRBV4-2	CASSQDKGTVYNEQFF
-	TRBJ1-2	TRBV6-5	CASRERVTTNYGYTF
once	TRBJ1-2	TRBV4-2	CASSQSTGQANYGYTF
once	TRBJ1-4	TRBV29-1	CSVAWGAGEKLFF
few	TRBJ2-3	TRBV15	CATMGGITDTQYF
-	TRBJ2-7	TRBV5-1	CASSSSGTAYEQYF
-	TRBJ1-6	TRBV5-1	CATAEASYNSPLHF
-	TRBJ2-1	TRBV7-9	CASSRDFSYNEQFF
-	TRBJ1-1	TRBV30	CAWTRSEAFF
-	TRBJ1-1	TRBV2	CASRGQGVTEAFF
-	TRBJ2-3	TRBV7-2	CASSPRESTDTQYF
-	TRBJ1-6	TRBV30	CASRGSLSPLHF
-	TRBJ2-5	TRBV5-1	CASSRDGQGGETQYF
-	TRBJ2-7	TRBV30	CAWSVQSPTAPDLPDYYEQYF